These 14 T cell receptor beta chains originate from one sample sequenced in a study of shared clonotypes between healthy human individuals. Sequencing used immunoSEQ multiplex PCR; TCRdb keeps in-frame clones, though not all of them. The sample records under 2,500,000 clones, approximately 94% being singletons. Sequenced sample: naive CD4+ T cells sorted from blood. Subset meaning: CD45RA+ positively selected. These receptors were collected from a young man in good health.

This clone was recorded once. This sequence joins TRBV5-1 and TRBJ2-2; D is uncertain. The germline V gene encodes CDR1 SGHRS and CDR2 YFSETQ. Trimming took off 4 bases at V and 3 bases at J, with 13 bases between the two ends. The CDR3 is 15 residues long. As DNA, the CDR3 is TGCGCCAGCAGCCCAGGCCTGACTCACACCGGGGAGCTGTTTTTT. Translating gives CASSPGLTHTGELFF.

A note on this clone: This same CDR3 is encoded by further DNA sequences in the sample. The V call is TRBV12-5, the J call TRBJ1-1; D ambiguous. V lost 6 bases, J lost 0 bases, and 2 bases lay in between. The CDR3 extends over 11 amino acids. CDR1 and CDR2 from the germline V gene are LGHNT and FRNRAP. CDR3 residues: CASGLNTEAFF. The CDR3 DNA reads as TGTGCTAGTGGCCTGAACACTGAAGCTTTCTTT.

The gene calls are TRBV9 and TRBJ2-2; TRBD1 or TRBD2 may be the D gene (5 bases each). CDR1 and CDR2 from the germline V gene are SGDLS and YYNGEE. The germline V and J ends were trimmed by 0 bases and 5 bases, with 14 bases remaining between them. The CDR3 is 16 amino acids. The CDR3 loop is CASSVAGLTGTGELFF. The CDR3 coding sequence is TGTGCCAGCAGCGTAGCAGGGTTAACGGGGACCGGGGAGCTGTTTTTT.

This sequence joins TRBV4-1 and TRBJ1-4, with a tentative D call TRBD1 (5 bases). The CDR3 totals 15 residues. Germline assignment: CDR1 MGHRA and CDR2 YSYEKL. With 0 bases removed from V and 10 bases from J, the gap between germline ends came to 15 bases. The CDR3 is CASSQEEGWTGKLFF. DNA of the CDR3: TGCGCCAGCAGCCAAGAGGAGGGGTGGACGGGAAAACTGTTTTTT.

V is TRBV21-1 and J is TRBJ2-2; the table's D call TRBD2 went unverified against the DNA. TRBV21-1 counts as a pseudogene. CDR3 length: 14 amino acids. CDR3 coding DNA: TGTGCCAGCAGCCACTCTTATTACGCCGGGGAGCTGTTTTTT. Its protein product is CASSHSYYAGELFF.

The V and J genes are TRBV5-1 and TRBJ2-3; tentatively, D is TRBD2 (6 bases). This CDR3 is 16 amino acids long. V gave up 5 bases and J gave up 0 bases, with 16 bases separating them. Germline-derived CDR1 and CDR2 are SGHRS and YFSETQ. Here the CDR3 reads CASRGGSASSTDTQYF. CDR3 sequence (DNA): TGCGCCAGCAGGGGGGGTAGTGCGTCAAGCACAGATACGCAGTATTTT.

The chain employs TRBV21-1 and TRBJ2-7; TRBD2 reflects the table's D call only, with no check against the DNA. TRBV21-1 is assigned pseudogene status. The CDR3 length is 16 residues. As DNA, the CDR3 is TGTGCCAGCAGCAAAGGGAAGACTAGCGGGAGATACGAGCAGTACTTC. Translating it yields CASSKGKTSGRYEQYF.

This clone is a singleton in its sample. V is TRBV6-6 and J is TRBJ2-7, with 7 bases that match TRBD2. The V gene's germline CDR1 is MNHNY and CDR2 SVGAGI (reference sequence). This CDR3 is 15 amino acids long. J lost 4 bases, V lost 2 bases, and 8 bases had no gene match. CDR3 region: CASSYADWGGYEQYF. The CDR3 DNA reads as TGTGCCAGCAGTTACGCCGATTGGGGGGGTTACGAGCAGTACTTC.

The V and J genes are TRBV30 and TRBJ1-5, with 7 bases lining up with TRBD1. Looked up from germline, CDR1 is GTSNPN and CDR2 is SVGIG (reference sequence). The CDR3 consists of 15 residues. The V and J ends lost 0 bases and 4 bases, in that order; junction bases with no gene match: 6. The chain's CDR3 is CAWSVQGTVNQPQHF. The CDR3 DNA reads TGTGCCTGGAGTGTACAAGGGACAGTTAATCAGCCCCAGCATTTT.

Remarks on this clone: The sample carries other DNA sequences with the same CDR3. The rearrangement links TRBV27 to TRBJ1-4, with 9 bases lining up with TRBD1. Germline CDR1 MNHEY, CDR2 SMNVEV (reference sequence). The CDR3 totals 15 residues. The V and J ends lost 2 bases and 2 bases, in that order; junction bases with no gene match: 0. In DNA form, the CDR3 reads TGTGCCAGCAGTTTAGGGACAGGGACTAATGAAAAACTGTTTTTT. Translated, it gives CASSLGTGTNEKLFF.

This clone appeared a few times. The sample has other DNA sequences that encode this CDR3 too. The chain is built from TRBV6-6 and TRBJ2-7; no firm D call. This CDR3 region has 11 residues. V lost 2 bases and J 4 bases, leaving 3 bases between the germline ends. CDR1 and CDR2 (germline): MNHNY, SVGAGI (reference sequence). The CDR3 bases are TGTGCCAGCAGTTACGCATACGAGCAGTACTTC. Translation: CASSYAYEQYF.

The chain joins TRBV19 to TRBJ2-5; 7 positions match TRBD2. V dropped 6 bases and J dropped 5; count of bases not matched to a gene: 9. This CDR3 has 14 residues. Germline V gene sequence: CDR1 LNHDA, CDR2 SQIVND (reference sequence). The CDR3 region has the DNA TGTGCCAGTAGCCCATCGGGGGGTCGGGAGACCCAGTACTTC. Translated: CASSPSGGRETQYF. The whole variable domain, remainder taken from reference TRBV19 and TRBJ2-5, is DGGITQSPKYLFRKEGQNVTLSCEQNLNHDAMYWYRQDPGQGLRLIYYSQIVNDFQKGDIAEGYSVSREKKESFPLTVTSAQKNPTAFYLCASSPSGGRETQYFGPGTRLLVL.

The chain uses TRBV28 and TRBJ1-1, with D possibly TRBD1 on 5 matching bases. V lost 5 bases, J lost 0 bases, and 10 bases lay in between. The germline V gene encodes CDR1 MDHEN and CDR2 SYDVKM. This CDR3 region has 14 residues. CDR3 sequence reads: CASSRGGMNTEAFF. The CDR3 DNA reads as TGTGCCAGCAGTCGCGGGGGAATGAACACTGAAGCTTTCTTT.

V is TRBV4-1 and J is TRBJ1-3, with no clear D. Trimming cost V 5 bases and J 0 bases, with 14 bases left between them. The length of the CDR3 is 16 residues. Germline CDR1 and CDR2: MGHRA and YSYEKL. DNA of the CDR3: TGCGCCAGCAGCTCGCGACCAGTGAGCTCTGGAAACACCATATATTTT. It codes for CASSSRPVSSGNTIYF.